Below, 6 T cell receptor beta chains from the same sample are listed, as sequenced in a study of T cell clonality in common variable immunodeficiency. Study observations and caveats: Fewer deletions and N-nucleotide insertions were reportedly seen in common variable immunodeficiency TCR beta sequences.

Sequencing used immunoSEQ multiplex PCR; TCRdb keeps in-frame clones, though not all of them. The counts give about 26,000 clones, none of them seen only once; 24% is held by the top ten. Which antigens these TCRs recognize remains unknown. Sequencing input: peripheral blood mononuclear cells. These receptors came from a human donor with common variable immunodeficiency.

A remark on this clone: The missing CDR3 end, 3 residues past where the read stops, is filled in from the germline J gene. The chain couples TRBV11-1 to TRBJ2-2; D is uncertain. Germline CDR1 and CDR2: SGHAT and FQDESV (reference sequence). Trimming pared 2 bases from V and 0 bases from J, leaving 7 bases between. The CDR3 sequence is 15 residues long. CDR3 loop: CASSLWAPNTGELFF. Incomplete CDR3 DNA: TGTGCCAGCAGCTTATGGGCTCCGAACACCGGGGAG.

This clone appeared many times. With the read ending 3 residues before the CDR3 end, the germline J gene is used to fill in that end. V usage is TRBV27 and J usage is TRBJ1-2; a possible D gene is TRBD1 (6 bases). V lost 2 bases and J 4 bases, leaving 11 bases between the germline ends. The CDR3 consists of 14 residues. In germline, CDR1 is MNHEY, CDR2 SMNVEV (reference sequence). The CDR3 bases that were read are TGTGCCAGCAGTTTAGGTGGACAGACCTATGGC. Its translation: CASSLGGQTYG. The full CDR3 protein reads CASSLGGQTYGYTF.

This clone is termed medium-sized. Other DNA sequences from this sample encode an identical CDR3 as well. Here the CDR3 reads CASSLGTGPLYGYTF. Partial CDR3 DNA: TGTGCCAGCAGCTTAGGGACAGGCCCGCTCTATGGC. This chain joins TRBV7-9 and TRBJ1-2; 7 nucleotides agree with TRBD1. The sequence runs out 3 residues before the end of the CDR3; the remainder is reconstructed from the germline J gene. Germline assignment: CDR1 SEHNR and CDR2 FQNEAQ (reference sequence). V shed 1 base, J shed 4 bases, and the junction held 6 bases outside the gene matches. CDR3 length equals 15 residues.

This clone was observed many times. Read data end 3 residues before the CDR3 end; the end is taken from the germline J gene. The chain uses TRBV7-3 and TRBJ2-2, with TRBD2 as a possible D gene (5 bases). Per the germline V gene, CDR1 is SGHTA and CDR2 is FQGTGA. This CDR3 contains 12 residues. The germline V and J ends were trimmed by 5 bases and 6 bases, with 7 bases remaining between them. CDR3 bases read: TGTGCCAGCAGCCACGGGGCCGGGGAG. Amino acids: CASSHGAGE. The full-length CDR3 reads as CASSHGAGELFF.

A few counts support this clone. The CDR3 end lies 3 residues beyond the end of the read and is filled in from the germline J gene. The rearrangement links TRBV29-1 to TRBJ2-5; 9 nucleotides match TRBD1. Germline V CDR1 and CDR2: SQVTM, ANQGSEA. The CDR3 runs to 14 residues. V lost 8 bases to trimming and J lost 3 bases; unmatched junction nucleotides: 10. CDR3 amino acids: CSHPGQGRKETQYF. The sequenced part of the CDR3 DNA is TGCAGCCATCCGGGACAGGGAAGAAAAGAGACC.

This clone was seen a few times. Compared with germline, one end of the junction differs, possibly owing to a read error. Read sequence stops 3 residues before the CDR3 end, and the germline J gene provides the missing end. The J gene is TRBJ1-5, the V gene TRBV19; D is unclear. CDR3 length: 13 amino acids. CDR1 and CDR2 from the germline V gene are LNHDA and SQIVND (reference sequence). The CDR3 bases that were read are TGTGCCAGTAGTTGGTATAGCAAGCAGCCC. Translating it yields CASSWYSKQP. The full CDR3 protein reads CASSWYSKQPQHF.